This is a list of T cell receptor beta chains from one sample in a study of liver allograft versus peripheral blood T cells. A single record per CDR3 protein comes from TCRdb applying MiXCR to the reads. In the table there are some 3,000 distinct CDR3 sequences, 14% to 15% of which are singletons. The receptor set was obtained from a human patient who had a liver transplant. A subset of T cells may come from the graft donor. Both conserved end residues are part of each CDR3. The D gene is left open where the match is weak. Size values are once, few and many counts, or a class for expanded clones, and some rows have none.

J gene: TRBJ1-1; D gene: TRBD1; V gene: TRBV27; clone size: medium-sized; CDR3 protein: CASTPGQHMNTEAFF; CDR3 DNA: TGTGCCAGCACCCCGGGACAGCACATGAACACTGAAGCTTTCTTT
J gene: TRBJ2-1; D gene: TRBD2; V gene: TRBV9; clone size: medium-sized; CDR3 protein: CASSPRTSGVGNEQFF; CDR3 DNA: TGTGCCAGCAGCCCCAGGACTAGCGGGGTCGGTAATGAGCAGTTCTTC
J gene: TRBJ2-2; D gene: NA; V gene: TRBV5-5; clone size: medium-sized; CDR3 protein: CASSWPGAGTGELFF; CDR3 DNA: TGTGCCAGCAGCTGGCCGGGGGCTGGGACCGGGGAGCTGTTTTTT
J gene: TRBJ1-4; D gene: TRBD1; V gene: TRBV6-6; clone size: medium-sized; CDR3 protein: CASSRGVFGEKLFF; CDR3 DNA: TGTGCCAGCAGCAGGGGGGTCTTCGGGGAAAAACTGTTTTTT
J gene: TRBJ1-1; D gene: NA; V gene: TRBV19; clone size: medium-sized; CDR3 protein: CASSRQVDMNTEAFF; CDR3 DNA: TGTGCCAGTAGCCGACAGGTAGATATGAACACTGAAGCTTTCTTT
J gene: TRBJ1-1; D gene: TRBD1; V gene: TRBV12-3/TRBV12-4; clone size: medium-sized; CDR3 protein: CASSRGTGSLSTEAFF; CDR3 DNA: TGTGCCAGCAGCCGCGGGACAGGGAGTTTGAGCACTGAAGCTTTCTTT
J gene: TRBJ2-1; D gene: NA; V gene: TRBV19; clone size: medium-sized; CDR3 protein: CASSIGTVQFF; CDR3 DNA: TGTGCCAGTAGTATCGGAACCGTGCAGTTCTTC
J gene: TRBJ1-2; D gene: TRBD1; V gene: TRBV20-1; clone size: few; CDR3 protein: CSASGTAYGYTF; CDR3 DNA: TGCAGTGCTAGCGGGACAGCCTATGGCTACACCTTC
J gene: TRBJ2-3; D gene: NA; V gene: TRBV30; clone size: many; CDR3 protein: CAWNPYSGASTDTQYF; CDR3 DNA: TGTGCCTGGAATCCGTATAGCGGAGCTAGCACAGATACGCAGTATTTT
J gene: TRBJ2-5; D gene: NA; V gene: TRBV5-6; clone size: NA; CDR3 protein: CTSSRTLQETQYF; CDR3 DNA: TGTACCAGCAGCCGGACACTCCAAGAGACCCAGTACTTC
J gene: TRBJ1-2; D gene: NA; V gene: TRBV5-1; clone size: few; CDR3 protein: CASSLGQSLDGYTF; CDR3 DNA: TGCGCCAGCAGCTTGGGGCAGTCTTTGGATGGCTACACCTTC
J gene: TRBJ2-1; D gene: NA; V gene: TRBV6-5; clone size: medium-sized; CDR3 protein: CASRRSYNEQFF; CDR3 DNA: TGTGCCAGCAGGAGGTCCTACAATGAGCAGTTCTTC
J gene: TRBJ1-5; D gene: NA; V gene: TRBV6-1; clone size: NA; CDR3 protein: CASSVLGGQPQHF; CDR3 DNA: TGTGCCAGCAGTGTTTTGGGGGGTCAGCCCCAGCATTTT
J gene: TRBJ2-3; D gene: NA; V gene: TRBV27; clone size: medium-sized; CDR3 protein: CASSPRRGTATDTQYF; CDR3 DNA: TGTGCCAGCAGCCCCCGGCGCGGGACGGCGACAGATACGCAGTATTTT
J gene: TRBJ2-3; D gene: NA; V gene: TRBV28; clone size: few; CDR3 protein: CASSQGGRTDTQYF; CDR3 DNA: TGTGCCAGCAGCCAGGGGGGACGCACAGATACGCAGTATTTT
J gene: TRBJ1-3; D gene: TRBD1; V gene: TRBV11-1; clone size: NA; CDR3 protein: CASSPRDRSYSGNTIYF; CDR3 DNA: TGTGCCAGCAGCCCGAGGGACAGGAGTTACTCTGGAAACACCATATATTTT
J gene: TRBJ1-6; D gene: TRBD1; V gene: TRBV12-3/TRBV12-4; clone size: NA; CDR3 protein: CASSMGQGVSPLHF; CDR3 DNA: TGTGCCAGCAGTATGGGGCAGGGGGTTTCACCCCTCCACTTT
J gene: TRBJ1-5; D gene: NA; V gene: TRBV20-1; clone size: few; CDR3 protein: CSARSSGSNQPQHF; CDR3 DNA: TGCAGTGCTAGAAGTTCAGGGAGCAATCAGCCCCAGCATTTT
J gene: TRBJ2-1; D gene: TRBD2; V gene: TRBV11-3; clone size: NA; CDR3 protein: CASSQGLATDNEQFF; CDR3 DNA: TGTGCCAGCAGCCAGGGACTAGCGACCGACAATGAGCAGTTCTTC
J gene: TRBJ1-5; D gene: TRBD1; V gene: TRBV12-3/TRBV12-4; clone size: NA; CDR3 protein: CASSPGQENQPQHF; CDR3 DNA: TGTGCCAGCAGCCCCGGACAGGAAAATCAGCCCCAGCATTTT
J gene: TRBJ2-6; D gene: NA; V gene: TRBV7-9; clone size: medium-sized; CDR3 protein: CASSSRDSGANVLTF; CDR3 DNA: TGTGCCAGCAGCTCCAGAGACTCTGGGGCCAACGTCCTGACTTTC
J gene: TRBJ2-5; D gene: TRBD1; V gene: TRBV12-5; clone size: NA; CDR3 protein: CASGLGTGAQETQYF; CDR3 DNA: TGTGCTAGTGGTTTGGGGACAGGCGCACAAGAGACCCAGTACTTC
J gene: TRBJ1-5; D gene: TRBD1; V gene: TRBV20-1; clone size: few; CDR3 protein: CSARTGTGINQPQHF; CDR3 DNA: TGCAGTGCTAGAACCGGGACAGGAATAAATCAGCCCCAGCATTTT
J gene: TRBJ2-4; D gene: NA; V gene: TRBV6-2/TRBV6-3; clone size: medium-sized; CDR3 protein: CASSSRFQGAKNIQYF; CDR3 DNA: TGTGCCAGCAGTTCCCGCTTTCAGGGAGCCAAAAACATTCAGTACTTC
J gene: TRBJ1-1; D gene: NA; V gene: TRBV6-5; clone size: medium-sized; CDR3 protein: CASSYSFDRVKNTEAFF; CDR3 DNA: TGTGCCAGCAGTTACTCGTTTGATAGGGTGAAGAACACTGAAGCTTTCTTT
J gene: TRBJ2-3; D gene: TRBD1; V gene: TRBV6-6; clone size: medium-sized; CDR3 protein: CASSYMLPGQGTDTQYF; CDR3 DNA: TGTGCCAGCAGTTACATGTTACCGGGACAGGGAACAGATACGCAGTATTTT